The 16 T cell receptor beta chains below come from one sample, sequenced in a study of shared clonotypes between healthy human individuals. CD8 cells classed as naive were CD45RO-negative and positively selected for CCR7, excluding terminally differentiated effector memory CD45RA+ cells. Measured with immunoSEQ multiplex PCR; TCRdb has only the in-frame clones, and not every one. The sample consists of around 2,000,000 clones, about 95% of them appearing once. Sequences were obtained from naive CD8+ T cells sorted from blood. Receptors were obtained from a man younger than 35 in good health.

Note on this clone: Other DNA sequences in the same sample also yield this CDR3. V usage is TRBV19 and J usage is TRBJ2-5; D not resolved. The CDR3 spans 13 residues. Trimming stripped 5 bases from V and 5 bases from J, with 12 bases between. Per germline, CDR1 LNHDA and CDR2 SQIVND (reference sequence). CDR3 sequence reads: CASSPDLEETQYF. The CDR3 DNA follows: TGTGCCAGTAGTCCGGACCTGGAGGAGACCCAGTACTTC.

The table lists this clone with a count of one. DNA of the CDR3: TGTGCCAGCAGCTCCTGGGGGGCGCAAGGCTATGGCTACACCTTC. It is translated as CASSSWGAQGYGYTF. V usage is TRBV5-7 and J usage is TRBJ1-2; perhaps TRBD1 as D (6 bases). TRBV5-7 is an open reading frame, and its role is uncertain. The CDR3 extends over 15 amino acids. V dropped 3 bases and J dropped 4 bases, with 16 bases sitting between them.

The chain employs TRBV27 and TRBJ2-1, with 8 nucleotides matching TRBD2. Trimming cost V 3 bases and J 3 bases; bases outside gene matches: 7. The germline gives CDR1 MNHEY, CDR2 SMNVEV (reference sequence). The CDR3 runs 16 residues. The CDR3 region has the DNA TGTGCCAGCAGTTTTGGGCGCGGGGGGTTCTACAATGAGCAGTTCTTC. It specifies CASSFGRGGFYNEQFF.

J is TRBJ1-1 and V is TRBV5-6; no firm D call. Germline lookup yields CDR1 SGHDT and CDR2 YYEEEE. The CDR3 consists of 13 residues. Trimming stripped 2 bases from V and 6 bases from J, with 11 bases between. The CDR3 region has the DNA TGTGCCAGCAGCTTCGGATCTCCAGCTGAAGCTTTCTTT. Amino acids: CASSFGSPAEAFF.

J is TRBJ2-7 and V is TRBV6-6; the D gene is possibly TRBD1 (5 bases). This CDR3 is 14 amino acids long. Trimming removed 3 bases from V and 1 base from J, with 10 bases in between. Germline CDR1 and CDR2: MNHNY and SVGAGI (reference sequence). Here the CDR3 reads CASSYQGLSYEQYF. CDR3 coding DNA: TGTGCCAGCAGTTATCAGGGCCTGTCCTACGAGCAGTACTTC.

The chain carries TRBV27 and TRBJ2-3; 9 positions match TRBD1. This CDR3 spans 16 amino acids. CDR1 is MNHEY, CDR2 SMNVEV, per germline (reference sequence). Trimming at V came to 5 bases and at J to 2 bases, leaving 8 bases not matched to a gene. The CDR3 region has the DNA TGTGCCAGCAGTCCAGGGGACAGGGTCTTCACAGATACGCAGTATTTT. The encoded protein is CASSPGDRVFTDTQYF.

This chain connects TRBV11-2 to TRBJ2-1, with 10 bases lining up with TRBD2. V was pared by 1 base and J by 4 bases, with 4 bases of the junction left unmatched. This CDR3 has 16 amino acids. CDR1 is SGHAT, CDR2 FQNNGV, per germline. The CDR3 DNA sequence: TGTGCCAGCAGCTTAGGAGTAGCGGGAGGATACAATGAGCAGTTCTTC. Translation gives CASSLGVAGGYNEQFF.

J is TRBJ2-7 and V is TRBV27, with TRBD2 matching over 10 bases. The V and J ends lost 7 bases and 6 bases, in that order; junction bases with no gene match: 6. CDR3 length equals 13 residues. The germline V gene encodes CDR1 MNHEY and CDR2 SMNVEV (reference sequence). The CDR3 loop reads CASNGASGSEQYF. DNA of the CDR3: TGTGCCAGCAACGGGGCTAGCGGGAGCGAGCAGTACTTC.

The rearrangement links TRBV6-5 to TRBJ2-1; 7 nucleotides line up with TRBD2. The CDR3 runs 15 residues. The germline V gene has CDR1 MNHEY and CDR2 SVGAGI. With 4 bases clipped from V and 9 bases from J, the junction kept 12 bases outside the gene matches. The CDR3 here is CASSFGLGGVGEQFF. CDR3 DNA: TGTGCCAGCAGTTTCGGACTAGGAGGAGTCGGTGAGCAGTTCTTC.

This clone has just one count. The V call is TRBV9, the J call TRBJ2-3; 12 nucleotides line up with TRBD2. Trimming removed 4 bases from V and 6 bases from J; junction bases left unmatched: 6. The CDR3 spans 15 residues. Per germline, CDR1 SGDLS and CDR2 YYNGEE. The CDR3 DNA follows: TGTGCCAGCAGCCTCCAGACTAGCGGGAGTGATACGCAGTATTTT. Translating it yields CASSLQTSGSDTQYF.

DNA for the CDR3: TGTGCCAGTAGTATAGGAGCGGGAGGGCCAGGTAATGAGCAGTTCTTC. Its protein product is CASSIGAGGPGNEQFF. The rearrangement uses TRBV19 and TRBJ2-1; 10 bases line up with TRBD2. Trimming cost V 1 base and J 7 bases; bases outside gene matches: 7. Germline CDR1 LNHDA, CDR2 SQIVND (reference sequence). The CDR3 contains 16 residues.

The chain uses TRBV7-9 and TRBJ2-2; TRBD2 aligns across 8 bases. The CDR3 is 15 amino acids. Germline loops: CDR1 SEHNR, CDR2 FQNEAQ (reference sequence). The V gene end was trimmed by 6 bases and the J gene end by 5 bases; junction bases not matched to a gene: 8. The CDR3 spells CASSRSGSSTGELFF. CDR3 in DNA: TGTGCCAGCAGTCGCAGCGGGAGTAGTACCGGGGAGCTGTTTTTT.

The chain links TRBV19 to TRBJ1-1; D remains ambiguous. CDR3 length: 15 residues. Germline CDR1 reads LNHDA; CDR2 reads SQIVND (reference sequence). Trimming removed 5 bases at V and 1 base at J, with 14 bases between. In DNA, the CDR3 is TGTGCCAGTAGTTTCGATCCCGGGAGGAACACTGAAGCTTTCTTT. This translates into CASSFDPGRNTEAFF.

The V and J genes are TRBV18 and TRBJ2-7, with a possible D match to TRBD1 (5 bases). Germline values: CDR1 KGHSH, CDR2 LQKENI. The CDR3 totals 14 residues. The V and J ends lost 3 bases and 2 bases respectively, with 11 bases between them. CDR3 sequence reads: CASSPGRSAYEQYF. For the CDR3, the DNA is TGTGCCAGCTCACCGGGGCGCAGTGCCTACGAGCAGTACTTC.

The chain is built from TRBV4-3 and TRBJ2-7, with 12 bases fitting TRBD1. The CDR3 spans 15 residues. The junction had 5 bases not matched to a gene; V was cut back by 2 bases and J by 6 bases. The germline gives CDR1 LGHNA, CDR2 YSLEER. The CDR3 loop is CASSQTGQGAVEQYF. The CDR3 DNA sequence: TGCGCCAGCAGCCAAACGGGACAGGGGGCCGTCGAGCAGTACTTC.

As for this clone: A much larger clone lies a single base off, so this may be a read error. This chain connects TRBV9 to TRBJ2-3; D gene uncertain. The V gene lost 5 bases and the J gene lost 2 bases, with 6 bases spanning the gap. Germline values: CDR1 SGDLS, CDR2 YYNGEE. This CDR3 spans 12 amino acids. CDR3 sequence reads: CASRPLTDTQYF. CDR3 DNA: TGTGCCAGCAGGCCCCTCACAGATACGCAGTATTTT.